The present entry profiles one T cell receptor (beta chain) with its context. Its matching antigen is unknown. The germline V and J ends were trimmed by 3 bases and 4 bases, with 25 bases remaining between them. This CDR3 is built from 18 residues. The germline gives CDR1 SGDLS, CDR2 YYNGEE. This sample was included in a study of shared clonotypes between healthy human individuals. Study-level findings and limits: In the sorted subsets, rarefaction showed sequencing was incomplete despite large depth.

None of the donors, who were healthy HIV-negative adults, had recently had acute infections or vaccinations. Per sorted-subset replicate PCR, input was around 200 ng DNA, representing tens of thousands of T cell genomes. Assay used: immunoSEQ multiplex PCR; TCRdb lists only in-frame clones, some missing. The repertoire holds roughly 2.5 million clones, with around nine tenths as singletons. This receptor was taken from a man between 18 and 35 years old in good health. The source material was naive CD4+ T cells sorted from blood. The sample's subset: CD45RA+ positively selected. The chain combines TRBV9 with TRBJ1-2, with D perhaps TRBD1 (5 bases). CDR3 sequence reads: CASSASTGAGYLGYGYTF. CDR3 nucleotide sequence: TGTGCCAGCAGCGCATCAACTGGGGCAGGGTACTTAGGCTATGGCTACACCTTC.